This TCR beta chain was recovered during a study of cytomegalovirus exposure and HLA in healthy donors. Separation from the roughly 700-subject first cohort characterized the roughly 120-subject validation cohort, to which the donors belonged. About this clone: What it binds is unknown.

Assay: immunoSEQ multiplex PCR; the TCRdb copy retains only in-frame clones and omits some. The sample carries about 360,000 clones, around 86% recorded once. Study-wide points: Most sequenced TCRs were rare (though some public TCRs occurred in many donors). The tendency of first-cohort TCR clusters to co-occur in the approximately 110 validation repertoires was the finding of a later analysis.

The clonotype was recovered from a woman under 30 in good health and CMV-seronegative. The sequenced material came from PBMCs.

In DNA form, the CDR3 reads TGTGCCAGCAGCGTCGAAGACAGGGGGGTAACTGAAGCTTTCTTT. Translation gives CASSVEDRGVTEAFF. This rearrangement joins TRBV9 to TRBJ1-1; 9 bases match TRBD1. The CDR3 totals 15 residues. Germline lookup yields CDR1 SGDLS and CDR2 YYNGEE. V gave up 2 bases and J gave up 5 bases; unmatched junction bases: 7.